This note documents a single T cell receptor beta chain sequence. The antigen remains undetermined. The sample is drawn from a study of identical twins. One entry per CDR3 protein results from TCRdb running MiXCR on the 5' RACE reads. The table records approximately 1.8 million distinct CDR3 sequences, roughly 35% of them present only once. Findings and limits, study-wide: Models underestimated TCR alpha sharing (out-of-frame) in monozygotic twins. Among out-of-frame alpha sequences shared by twins, low generation probability occurred in excess.

This TCR came from a newborn girl in good health. Input material: cord blood.

The CDR3: CASSLDSASGSHNEQFF. In DNA form, the CDR3 reads TGTGCCAGCAGCTTAGACTCCGCTAGCGGGAGTCACAATGAGCAGTTCTTC. The genes are TRBV7-2 and TRBJ2-1; the match to TRBD2 covers 10 bases. Germline-derived CDR1 and CDR2 are SGHTA and FQGNSA. Losses at the gene ends were 1 base for V and 5 bases for J; bases not matched to a gene: 8. CDR3 length: 17 amino acids.